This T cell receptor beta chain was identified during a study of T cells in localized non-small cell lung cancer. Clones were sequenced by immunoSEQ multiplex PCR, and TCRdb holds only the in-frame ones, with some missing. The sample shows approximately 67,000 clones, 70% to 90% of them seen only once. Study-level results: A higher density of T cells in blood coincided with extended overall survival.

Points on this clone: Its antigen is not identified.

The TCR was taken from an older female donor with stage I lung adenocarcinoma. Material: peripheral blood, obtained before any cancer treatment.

This chain's CDR3 is CATSRDRVDTGELFF. The CDR3 DNA reads TGTGCCACCAGCAGGGACAGGGTTGACACCGGGGAGCTGTTTTTT. This chain joins TRBV15 and TRBJ2-2; TRBD1 agrees at 8 bases. This CDR3 is 15 amino acids long. Germline V gene lookup returns CDR1 LNHNV and CDR2 YYDKDF (reference sequence). V lost 3 bases, J lost 3 bases, and 3 bases stayed unmatched. Using reference TRBV15 and TRBJ2-2 for the parts outside the CDR3, the full variable domain is DAMVIQNPRYQVTQFGKPVTLSCSQTLNHNVMYWYQQKSSQAPKLLFHYYDKDFNNEADTPDNFQSRRPNTSFCFLDIRSPGLGDTAMYLCATSRDRVDTGELFFGEGSRLTVL.